Sequencing of this T cell receptor (beta chain) was carried out in a study of Ad26.COV2.S vaccination and SARS-CoV-2 variants. Treatment denoted: about 20 received Ad26.COV2.S at low or high dose, single or two shots; roughly 5 received placebo; per-sample allocation not given. Specimens were obtained on day 63 following the first vaccine or placebo injection. The table came from immunoSEQ multiplex PCR; TCRdb's copy has only in-frame clones and leaves some out. This table has approximately 300,000 clones, around four fifths appearing once. There are 17 residues in the CDR3. Germline lookup yields CDR1 KGHDR and CDR2 SFDVKD. Deletions cut 1 base from V and 5 bases from J, with 18 bases between.

Source: peripheral blood, taken in a trial of Ad26.COV2.S vaccine versus placebo. This clonotype was sampled from a person aged 18-60 years who received the Ad26.COV2.S COVID-19 vaccine or a placebo. This rearrangement joins TRBV24-1 to TRBJ2-3; tentative D call: TRBD1 (6 bases). CDR3 DNA sequence: TGTGCCACCAGTGATTTCGGACAGCTATATGCGATAGATACGCAGTATTTT. The encoded protein is CATSDFGQLYAIDTQYF.